This T cell receptor beta chain was sequenced for a study of monozygotic twins with inflammatory bowel disease. Findings and limits, study-wide: IBD patients exhibited fewer clonotypes shared with other individuals than healthy twins, particularly with disease activity.

With no T cell sorting beforehand, total RNA was isolated from whole blood. A note on this clonotype: What it binds is not known.

Starting material for each TCR library was around 4,000 ng of total RNA. TCRdb reprocessed the 5' RACE reads and stores each CDR3 protein as one record, lacking DNA. Its table records about 130,000 distinct CDR3 sequences. The CDR3 length is 16 residues. Germline CDR1 reads SQVTM; CDR2 reads ANQGSEA. This sequence originates from a human donor with ulcerative colitis or Crohn's disease, or a healthy co-twin of an affected twin (not recorded which). J is TRBJ2-6 and V is TRBV29-1; the D call from TCRdb, TRBD1, cannot be confirmed without DNA. Sequences were obtained from blood. This CDR3 is CSVVGRVSSGANVLTF.